Following are 27 T cell receptor beta chains from one sample sequenced in a study of blood T cell repertoires in COVID-19. Sequencing was performed with immunoSEQ multiplex PCR; in TCRdb, only in-frame clones are kept and a portion is missing. The sample holds 100,000 to 150,000 clones, 81% seen once. The sample taken for sequencing was peripheral blood. The receptors here all came from a young man with COVID-19, enrolled during active disease.

This chain joins TRBV10-3 and TRBJ2-7, with a weak D call TRBD1 (5 bases). V shed 7 bases and J shed 2 bases, with 15 bases lying between them. CDR3 length: 14 amino acids. Germline-derived CDR1 and CDR2 are ENHRY and SYGVKD. The CDR3 reads CAITDQTVTYEQYF. CDR3 bases: TGTGCCATCACAGACCAGACAGTTACCTACGAGCAGTACTTC.

This chain connects TRBV4-3 to TRBJ1-3; a possible D gene is TRBD1 (6 bases). CDR3 length: 21 residues. The germline V and J ends were trimmed by 0 bases and 0 bases, with 24 bases remaining between them. CDR1 is LGHNA, CDR2 YSLEER, per germline. The CDR3, as DNA: TGCGCCAGCAGCCAAGATATGCCGGGACAAACTCACCCCCGCTCTGGAAACACCATATATTTT. Residues: CASSQDMPGQTHPRSGNTIYF.

V usage is TRBV25-1 and J usage is TRBJ1-6; no firm D call. The germline V gene has CDR1 MGHDK and CDR2 SYGVNS. The ends were cut back, 3 bases at V and 10 bases at J, with 19 bases in the middle. The CDR3 loop spans 16 amino acids. The CDR3 sequence is CASSEERGYKRSPLHF. The CDR3 nucleotides read TGTGCCAGCAGTGAGGAACGAGGGTATAAGAGATCACCCCTCCACTTT.

The V gene is TRBV7-2, the J gene TRBJ2-7, with 7 bases matching TRBD1. V shed 4 bases, J shed 4 bases, and the junction held 7 bases outside the gene matches. Germline V CDR1 and CDR2: SGHTA, FQGNSA. CDR3 size: 14 residues. CDR3 sequence reads: CASSWGQLTYEQYF. The CDR3 region has the DNA TGTGCCAGCAGCTGGGGACAGTTAACGTACGAGCAGTACTTC.

Only a few counts were recorded for this clone. The V gene is TRBV9, the J gene TRBJ1-1, with 8 bases matching TRBD1. Per the germline V gene, CDR1 is SGDLS and CDR2 is YYNGEE. V shed 3 bases and J 10 bases; nucleotides not matched to a gene: 8. The CDR3 consists of 13 residues. The CDR3 loop reads CASSALTGGGAFF. In nucleotides, the CDR3 is TGTGCCAGCAGCGCCCTTACAGGGGGGGGAGCTTTCTTT.

The rearrangement joins TRBV6-4 to TRBJ2-1; 11 bases match TRBD2. Germline assignment: CDR1 MRHNA and CDR2 SNTAGT. The V and J ends lost 4 bases and 8 bases, in that order; junction bases with no gene match: 7. The CDR3 loop spans 15 amino acids. CDR3 protein: CASSVELAGADEQFF. The DNA for the CDR3 is TGTGCCAGCAGTGTGGAACTAGCGGGAGCGGATGAGCAGTTCTTC.

The chain couples TRBV4-2 to TRBJ2-7, with D perhaps matching TRBD1 (6 bases). The CDR3 covers 15 residues. V lost 3 bases and J 4 bases, leaving 16 bases between the germline ends. Germline-derived CDR1 and CDR2 are LGHNA and YNFKEQ. The CDR3 sequence: CASSQVRTENYEQYF. CDR3 bases: TGTGCCAGCAGCCAGGTCCGGACAGAAAATTACGAGCAGTACTTC.

With regard to this clone: This same CDR3 is encoded by further DNA sequences in the sample. V usage is TRBV19 and J usage is TRBJ2-2; TRBD1 is a possible D gene (7 bases). Between the trimmed V and J ends, which lost 3 bases and 5 bases, there was a span of 10 bases. The CDR3 runs 14 residues. Germline V gene data show CDR1 as LNHDA and CDR2 as SQIVND (reference sequence). CDR3 sequence (DNA): TGTGCCAGTAGTATCTCAGGGGGGACCGGGGAGCTGTTTTTT. Protein sequence: CASSISGGTGELFF. The variable domain in full, with the rest retrieved from reference TRBV19 and TRBJ2-2, is DGGITQSPKYLFRKEGQNVTLSCEQNLNHDAMYWYRQDPGQGLRLIYYSQIVNDFQKGDIAEGYSVSREKKESFPLTVTSAQKNPTAFYLCASSISGGTGELFFGEGSRLTVL.

The chain has TRBV19 and TRBJ2-3; perhaps TRBD2 as D (6 bases). This CDR3 is built from 15 residues. Germline V gene sequence: CDR1 LNHDA, CDR2 SQIVND (reference sequence). V lost 9 bases to trimming and J lost 2 bases, with 18 bases between them. CDR3 sequence (DNA): TGTGCCAGCACCCGCAGAGGCGGGGACACAGATACGCAGTATTTT. This sequence encodes CASTRRGGDTDTQYF.

This clone was observed a handful of times. The chain combines TRBV7-9 with TRBJ2-7, with 8 bases aligning to TRBD1. Germline V gene sequence: CDR1 SEHNR, CDR2 FQNEAQ (reference sequence). The ends lost 2 bases at V and 3 bases at J; junction bases unmatched: 6. This CDR3 is 15 amino acids long. CDR3 protein: CASSLRSGGVYEQYF. CDR3 DNA sequence: TGTGCCAGCAGCTTACGGTCAGGGGGCGTCTACGAGCAGTACTTC.

V usage is TRBV19 and J usage is TRBJ1-5, with 7 bases that match TRBD1. The CDR3 loop spans 15 amino acids. V trimming: 6 bases; J trimming: 0 bases; junction bases outside the gene matches: 5. Looked up from germline, CDR1 is LNHDA and CDR2 is SQIVND (reference sequence). Here the CDR3 reads CASSTGAYSNQPQHF. Here the CDR3 DNA reads TGTGCCAGTAGCACAGGGGCATATAGCAATCAGCCCCAGCATTTT.

This clone occurred once. The chain is built from TRBV2 and TRBJ2-6; 7 nucleotides align to TRBD2. The V and J ends lost 8 bases and 1 base, in that order; junction bases with no gene match: 8. The CDR3 runs 16 residues. Germline CDR1 reads SNHLY; CDR2 reads FYNNEI. CDR3 sequence (DNA): TGTGCCAGCTCCTGGGGGGGGGTATCTGGGGCCAACGTCCTGACTTTC. Its protein is CASSWGGVSGANVLTF.

V gene TRBV6-2 or TRBV6-3 combines with J gene TRBJ1-5, with 8 bases lining up with TRBD1. The V and J ends lost 2 bases and 6 bases, in that order; junction bases with no gene match: 0. The germline gives CDR1 MNHEY, CDR2 SVGEGT. This CDR3 has 13 residues. This chain's CDR3 is CASSYTGGQPQHF. CDR3 coding DNA: TGTGCCAGCAGTTACACAGGGGGTCAGCCCCAGCATTTT.

The V gene is TRBV11-2, the J gene TRBJ2-1; 14 nucleotides align to TRBD2. There are 18 residues in the CDR3. The V and J ends lost 5 bases and 4 bases, in that order; junction bases with no gene match: 10. The V gene's germline CDR1 is SGHAT and CDR2 FQNNGV. CDR3 bases: TGTGCCAGCAGCAGGGAGGGACTAGCGGGAGCAGGTTACAATGAGCAGTTCTTC. Translating it yields CASSREGLAGAGYNEQFF.

The chain is built from TRBV6-5 and TRBJ2-7; possibly TRBD2 for D (5 bases). Germline CDR1 and CDR2: MNHEY and SVGAGI. CDR3 length equals 14 residues. V shed 8 bases and J shed 5 bases, with 19 bases lying between them. In nucleotides, the CDR3 is TGTGCCAGCGGAGACTACTATGGAGCCCACGAGCAGTACTTC. As protein: CASGDYYGAHEQYF.

In DNA form, the CDR3 reads TGTGCCAGCAGTCGGATAGGACAGGGCAATCAGCCCCAGCATTTT. Its translation is CASSRIGQGNQPQHF. The chain combines TRBV6-5 with TRBJ1-5, with 7 bases aligning to TRBD1. J gave up 2 bases and V 5 bases, and 6 bases lay outside the gene matches. The CDR3 is 15 amino acids. Germline V lookup: CDR1 MNHEY, CDR2 SVGAGI.

The chain recombines TRBV19 with TRBJ1-4; 9 bases are a match to TRBD1. The germline CDR1 and CDR2 sequences are LNHDA and SQIVND (reference sequence). V lost 6 bases and J lost 8; bases outside the gene matches: 7. There are 14 residues in the CDR3. The CDR3 region is CASSPGQGREKLFF. CDR3 DNA sequence: TGTGCCAGTAGCCCGGGACAGGGTCGGGAAAAACTGTTTTTT.

The CDR3 is CASSFRGGGAWTGELFF. Written as DNA, the CDR3 is TGTGCCAGCAGTTTCAGAGGTGGAGGGGCTTGGACCGGGGAGCTGTTTTTT. The J gene is TRBJ2-2, the V gene TRBV27; D may be TRBD2 (6 bases). The ends were cut back, 3 bases at V and 5 bases at J, with 19 bases in the middle. Germline V gene data show CDR1 as MNHEY and CDR2 as SMNVEV (reference sequence). The CDR3 totals 17 residues.

V gene TRBV6-5 combines with J gene TRBJ1-6, with TRBD1 matching over 8 bases. Germline assignment: CDR1 MNHEY and CDR2 SVGAGI. V lost 5 bases, J lost 9 bases, and 6 bases stayed unmatched. The length of the CDR3 is 14 residues. CDR3 sequence: CASSTTGEGSPLHF. In nucleotides, the CDR3 is TGTGCCAGCAGTACGACAGGGGAGGGTTCACCCCTCCACTTT.

The chain links TRBV5-1 to TRBJ1-2, with D possibly TRBD1 on 6 matching bases. This CDR3 has 15 amino acids. Germline CDR1 reads SGHRS; CDR2 reads YFSETQ. The V end was cut by 0 bases, the J end by 8 bases, with 17 bases between. DNA of the CDR3: TGCGCCAGCAGCTTGGGGGGGCCCGTATCTAGCGGCTACACCTTC. It codes for CASSLGGPVSSGYTF.

The chain is built from TRBV4-1 and TRBJ2-7; tentative D call: TRBD1 (6 bases). Per the germline V gene, CDR1 is MGHRA and CDR2 is YSYEKL. Trimming pared 2 bases from V and 3 bases from J, leaving 14 bases between. CDR3 length equals 15 residues. The DNA of the CDR3 is TGCGCCAGCAGCCAACCGTCCAGGGGAATCTACGAGCAGTACTTC. Its translation: CASSQPSRGIYEQYF.

The J gene is TRBJ1-2, the V gene TRBV7-9, with 8 bases matching TRBD1. The germline V gene encodes CDR1 SEHNR and CDR2 FQNEAQ (reference sequence). This CDR3 contains 15 residues. J lost 6 bases, V lost 2 bases, and 8 bases had no gene match. The CDR3 loop is CASSLIVGQGNGYTF. DNA for the CDR3: TGTGCCAGCAGCTTAATAGTCGGACAGGGAAATGGCTACACCTTC. Based on the CDR3 plus reference TRBV7-9 and TRBJ1-2, the full variable domain is DTGVSQNPRHKITKRGQNVTFRCDPISEHNRLYWYRQTLGQGPEFLTYFQNEAQLEKSRLLSDRFSAERPKGSFSTLEIQRTEQGDSAMYLCASSLIVGQGNGYTFGSGTRLTVV.

A few counts support this clone. The gene calls are TRBV4-1 and TRBJ2-1; 11 bases are shared with TRBD1. Germline loops: CDR1 MGHRA, CDR2 YSYEKL. CDR3 size: 16 residues. Trimming at V came to 2 bases and at J to 5 bases, leaving 5 bases not matched to a gene. In DNA form, the CDR3 reads TGCGCCAGCAGCCAACGGACAGGGGGCTTGGACAATGAGCAGTTCTTC. Amino acid sequence: CASSQRTGGLDNEQFF.

This clone turned up a few times. The rearrangement links TRBV4-1 to TRBJ2-4; D might be TRBD2 (6 bases). Germline V CDR1 and CDR2: MGHRA, YSYEKL. Deletions cut 1 base from V and 0 bases from J, with 25 bases between. This CDR3 comprises 21 residues. CDR3 DNA: TGCGCCAGCAGCCAAGGGGCTGTCCCGGGACTTAGGACTTTAGCCAAAAACATTCAGTACTTC. It codes for CASSQGAVPGLRTLAKNIQYF.

This clone was observed a handful of times. The CDR3 loop reads CASSSGTSGGAIDTQYF. The CDR3 coding sequence is TGTGCCAGCAGCTCGGGGACTAGCGGGGGGGCCATCGATACGCAGTATTTT. The chain has TRBV11-2 and TRBJ2-3, with 16 bases that match TRBD2. Trimming at V came to 4 bases and at J to 6 bases, leaving 7 bases not matched to a gene. Germline lookup yields CDR1 SGHAT and CDR2 FQNNGV. The CDR3 is 17 residues long. The full variable domain, in which reference TRBV11-2 and TRBJ2-3 provide the parts outside the CDR3, is EAGVAQSPRYKIIEKRQSVAFWCNPISGHATLYWYQQILGQGPKLLIQFQNNGVVDDSQLPKDRFSAERLKGVDSTLKIQPAKLEDSAVYLCASSSGTSGGAIDTQYFGPGTRLTVL.

The chain links TRBV7-3 to TRBJ2-2; the D gene is possibly TRBD2 (5 bases). Trimming pared 5 bases from V and 7 bases from J, leaving 5 bases between. The germline gives CDR1 SGHTA, CDR2 FQGTGA. This CDR3 has 11 amino acids. CDR3 protein: CASSRGGELFF. CDR3 sequence (DNA): TGTGCCAGCAGCCGGGGCGGGGAGCTGTTTTTT. Full variable domain (remainder filled in from reference TRBV7-3 and TRBJ2-2): GAGVSQTPSNKVTEKGKYVELRCDPISGHTALYWYRQSLGQGPEFLIYFQGTGAADDSGLPNDRFFAVRPEGSVSTLKIQRTERGDSAVYLCASSRGGELFFGEGSRLTVL.

The chain has TRBV7-2 and TRBJ2-5; 7 bases agree with TRBD1. The germline V gene encodes CDR1 SGHTA and CDR2 FQGNSA. Trimming cost V 1 base and J 2 bases; bases outside gene matches: 7. The CDR3 contains 16 residues. CDR3 coding DNA: TGTGCCAGCAGCTTAGGAGGGGGCGGTTTTCAAGAGACCCAGTACTTC. Protein: CASSLGGGGFQETQYF.